This record looks at one T cell receptor (beta chain) sequence and its context. The antigen remains undetermined. The CDR3 has 11 amino acids. CDR1 SGHTA and CDR2 FQGNSA come from the germline V gene. J gave up 13 bases and V 3 bases, and 3 bases lay outside the gene matches. Samples derive from patients with active juvenile idiopathic arthritis. The data are from a study of circulating and synovial CD4+ cells in juvenile arthritis. Assay: immunoSEQ multiplex PCR; the TCRdb copy retains only in-frame clones and omits some. The profile shows 1,500 to 2,000 clones, approximately 95% of them singletons. Study-wide results and caveats: Deeper sequencing increased measured overlap with synovial clonotypes. The pathogenic-like versus bulk T cell difference escaped Vbeta family analysis. Compared with bulk blood, circulating pathogenic-like lymphocytes shared substantially more CDR3 sequences with synovial T cells.

This sequence originates from a human donor with juvenile idiopathic arthritis. The sequenced sample consisted of CD4+ T cells from synovial fluid. The rearrangement joins TRBV7-2 to TRBJ2-5; 9 positions match TRBD2. The DNA of the CDR3 is TGTGCCAGCAGCTTGGGACTAGCCCGGTACTTC. This encodes CASSLGLARYF.